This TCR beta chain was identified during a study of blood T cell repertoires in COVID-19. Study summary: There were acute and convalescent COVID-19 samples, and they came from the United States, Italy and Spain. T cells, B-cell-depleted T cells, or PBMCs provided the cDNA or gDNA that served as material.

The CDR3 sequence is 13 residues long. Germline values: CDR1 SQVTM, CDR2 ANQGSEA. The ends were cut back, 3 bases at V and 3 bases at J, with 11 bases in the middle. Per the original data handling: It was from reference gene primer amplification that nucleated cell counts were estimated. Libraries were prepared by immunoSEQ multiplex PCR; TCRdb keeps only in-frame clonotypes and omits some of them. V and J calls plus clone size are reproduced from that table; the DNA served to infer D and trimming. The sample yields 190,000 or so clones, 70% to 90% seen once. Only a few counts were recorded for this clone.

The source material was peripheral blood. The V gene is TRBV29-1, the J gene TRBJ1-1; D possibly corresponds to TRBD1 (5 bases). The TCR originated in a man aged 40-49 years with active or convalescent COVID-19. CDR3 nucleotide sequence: TGCAGCGTTGAGGCTGGGGGGTACACTGAAGCTTTCTTT. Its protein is CSVEAGGYTEAFF.